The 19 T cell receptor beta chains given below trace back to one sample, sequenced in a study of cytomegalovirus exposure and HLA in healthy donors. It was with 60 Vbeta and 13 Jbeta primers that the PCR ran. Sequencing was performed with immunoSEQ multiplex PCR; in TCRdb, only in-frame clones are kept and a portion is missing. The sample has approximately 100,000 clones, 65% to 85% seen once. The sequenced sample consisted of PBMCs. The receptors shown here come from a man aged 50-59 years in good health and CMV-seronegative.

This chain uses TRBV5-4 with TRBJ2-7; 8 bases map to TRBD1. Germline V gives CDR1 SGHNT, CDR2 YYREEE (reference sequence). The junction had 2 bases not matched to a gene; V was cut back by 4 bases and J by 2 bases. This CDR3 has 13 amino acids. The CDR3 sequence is CASSGQGTYEQYF. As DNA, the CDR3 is TGTGCCAGCAGCGGACAGGGTACCTACGAGCAGTACTTC. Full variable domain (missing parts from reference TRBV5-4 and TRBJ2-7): ETGVTQSPTHLIKTRGQQVTLRCSSQSGHNTVSWYQQALGQGPQFIFQYYREEENGRGNFPPRFSGLQFPNYSSELNVNALELDDSALYLCASSGQGTYEQYFGPGTRLTVT.

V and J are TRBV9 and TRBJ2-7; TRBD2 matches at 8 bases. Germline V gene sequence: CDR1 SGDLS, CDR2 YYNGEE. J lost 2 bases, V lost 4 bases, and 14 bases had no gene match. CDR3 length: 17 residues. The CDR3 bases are TGTGCCAGCAGCTCCTCCTCGGGGACTAGTAATCCCTACGAGCAGTACTTC. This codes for CASSSSSGTSNPYEQYF.

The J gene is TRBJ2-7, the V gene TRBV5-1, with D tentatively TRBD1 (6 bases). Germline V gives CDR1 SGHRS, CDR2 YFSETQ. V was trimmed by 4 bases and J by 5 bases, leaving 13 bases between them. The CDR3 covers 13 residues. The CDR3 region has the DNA TGCGCCAGCAGCAAGGGACAATCCCACGAGCAGTACTTC. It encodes CASSKGQSHEQYF.

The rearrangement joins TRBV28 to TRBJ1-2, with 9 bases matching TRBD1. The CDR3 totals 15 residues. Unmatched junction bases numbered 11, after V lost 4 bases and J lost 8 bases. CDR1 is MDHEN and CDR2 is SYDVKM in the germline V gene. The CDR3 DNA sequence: TGTGCCAGCAGTTCCCCTACAGGGGGCGCTAGGGGCTACACCTTC. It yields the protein CASSSPTGGARGYTF.

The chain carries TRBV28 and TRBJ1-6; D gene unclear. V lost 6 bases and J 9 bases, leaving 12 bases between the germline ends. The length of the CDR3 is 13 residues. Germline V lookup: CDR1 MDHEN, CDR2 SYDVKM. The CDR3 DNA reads TGTGCCAGCAGGCCCCGACTGGGTTCACCCCTCCACTTT. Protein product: CASRPRLGSPLHF.

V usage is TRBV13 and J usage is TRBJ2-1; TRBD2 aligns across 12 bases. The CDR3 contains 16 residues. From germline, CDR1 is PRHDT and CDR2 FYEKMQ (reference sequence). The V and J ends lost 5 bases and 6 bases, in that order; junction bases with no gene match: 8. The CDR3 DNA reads TGTGCCAGCAGCGCAGGGACTAGCGGGTTTCGCAATGAGCAGTTCTTC. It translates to CASSAGTSGFRNEQFF.

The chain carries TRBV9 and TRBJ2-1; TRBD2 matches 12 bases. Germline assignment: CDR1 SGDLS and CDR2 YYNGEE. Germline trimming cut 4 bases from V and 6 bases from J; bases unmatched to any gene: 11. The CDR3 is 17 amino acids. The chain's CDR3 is CASSPEGLAGPGNEQFF. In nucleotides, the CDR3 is TGTGCCAGCAGCCCCGAGGGACTAGCGGGCCCCGGCAATGAGCAGTTCTTC.

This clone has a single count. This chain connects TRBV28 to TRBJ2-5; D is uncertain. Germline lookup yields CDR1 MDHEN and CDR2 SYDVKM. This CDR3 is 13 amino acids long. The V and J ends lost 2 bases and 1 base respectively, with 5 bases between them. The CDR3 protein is CASSLTAQETQYF. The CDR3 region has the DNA TGTGCCAGCAGTTTAACAGCCCAAGAGACCCAGTACTTC.

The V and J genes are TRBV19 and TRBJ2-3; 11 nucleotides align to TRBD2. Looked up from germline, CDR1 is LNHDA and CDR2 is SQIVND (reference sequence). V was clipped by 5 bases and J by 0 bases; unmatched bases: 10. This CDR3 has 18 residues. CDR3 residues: CASSLGTSGRSSTDTQYF. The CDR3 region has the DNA TGTGCCAGTAGTCTGGGGACTAGCGGAAGGAGTAGCACAGATACGCAGTATTTT.

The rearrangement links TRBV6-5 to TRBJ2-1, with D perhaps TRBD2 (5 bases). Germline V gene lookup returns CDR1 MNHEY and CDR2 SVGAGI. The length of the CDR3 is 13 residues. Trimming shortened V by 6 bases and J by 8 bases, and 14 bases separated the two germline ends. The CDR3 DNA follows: TGTGCCAGCAGGTCAGGAGGTTTTGATGAGCAGTTCTTC. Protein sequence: CASRSGGFDEQFF.

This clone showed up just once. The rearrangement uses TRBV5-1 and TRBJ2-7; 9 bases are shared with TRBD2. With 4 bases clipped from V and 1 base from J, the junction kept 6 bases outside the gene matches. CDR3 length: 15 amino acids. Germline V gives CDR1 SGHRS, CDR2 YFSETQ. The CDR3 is CASSEGTSKSYEQYF. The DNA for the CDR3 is TGCGCCAGCAGCGAAGGGACTAGCAAATCCTACGAGCAGTACTTC.

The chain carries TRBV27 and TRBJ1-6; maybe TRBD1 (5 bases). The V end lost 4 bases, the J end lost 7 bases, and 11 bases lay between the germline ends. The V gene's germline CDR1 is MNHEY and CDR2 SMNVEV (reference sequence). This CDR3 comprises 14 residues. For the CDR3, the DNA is TGTGCCAGCAGTTCCGGCCGGGGGAATTCACCCCTCCACTTT. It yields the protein CASSSGRGNSPLHF.

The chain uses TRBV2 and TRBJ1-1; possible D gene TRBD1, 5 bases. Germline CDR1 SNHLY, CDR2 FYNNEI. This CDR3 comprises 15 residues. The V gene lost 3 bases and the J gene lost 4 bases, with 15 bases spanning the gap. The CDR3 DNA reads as TGTGCCAGCAGTGACTGGGCAGGGAGGACCACTGAAGCTTTCTTT. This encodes CASSDWAGRTTEAFF.

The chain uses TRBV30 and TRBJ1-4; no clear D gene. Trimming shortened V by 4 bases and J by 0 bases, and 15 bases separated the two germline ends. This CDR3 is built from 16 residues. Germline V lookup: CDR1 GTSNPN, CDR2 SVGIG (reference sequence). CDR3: CAWTPPRAATNEKLFF. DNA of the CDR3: TGTGCCTGGACTCCACCGCGGGCTGCAACTAATGAAAAACTGTTTTTT.

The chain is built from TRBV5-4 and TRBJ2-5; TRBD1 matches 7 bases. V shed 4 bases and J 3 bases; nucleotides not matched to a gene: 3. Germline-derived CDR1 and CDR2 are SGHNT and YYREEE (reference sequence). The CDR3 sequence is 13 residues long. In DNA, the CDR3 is TGTGCCAGCAGCCGGACAGGCAAAGAGACCCAGTACTTC. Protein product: CASSRTGKETQYF.

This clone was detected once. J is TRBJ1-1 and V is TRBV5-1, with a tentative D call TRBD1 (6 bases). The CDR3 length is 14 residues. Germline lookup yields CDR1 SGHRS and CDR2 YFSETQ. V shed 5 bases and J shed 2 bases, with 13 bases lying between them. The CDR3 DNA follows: TGCGCCAGCAGTTCTCAGGGGTATAACACTGAAGCTTTCTTT. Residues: CASSSQGYNTEAFF. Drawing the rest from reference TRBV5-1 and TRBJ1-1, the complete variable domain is KAGVTQTPRYLIKTRGQQVTLSCSPISGHRSVSWYQQTPGQGLQFLFEYFSETQRNKGNFPGRFSGRQFSNSRSEMNVSTLELGDSALYLCASSSQGYNTEAFFGQGTRLTVV.

The CDR3 spells CASSRGQTYEQYF. CDR3 sequence (DNA): TGTGCCAGCAGCCGAGGACAGACCTACGAGCAGTACTTC. The rearrangement uses TRBV11-3 and TRBJ2-7; TRBD1 might be the D (6 bases). This CDR3 region has 13 residues. From germline, CDR1 is SGHNT and CDR2 YENEEA. Trimming pared 5 bases from V and 2 bases from J, leaving 10 bases between.

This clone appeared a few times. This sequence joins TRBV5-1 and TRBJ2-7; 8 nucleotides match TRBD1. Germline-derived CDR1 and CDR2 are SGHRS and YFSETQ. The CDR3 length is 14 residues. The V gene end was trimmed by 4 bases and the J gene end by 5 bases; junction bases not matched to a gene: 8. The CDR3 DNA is TGCGCCAGCAGCCAATTCAGGGGGCGCGACGAGCAGTACTTC. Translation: CASSQFRGRDEQYF.

CDR3 protein: CASSGRGLNEQFF. CDR3 nucleotides: TGTGCCAGCAGTGGGAGGGGCCTAAATGAGCAGTTCTTC. V and J are TRBV7-3 and TRBJ2-1; the match to TRBD2 covers 7 bases. Germline assignment: CDR1 SGHTA and CDR2 FQGTGA. J gave up 7 bases and V 6 bases, and 6 bases lay outside the gene matches. CDR3 length: 13 amino acids.